These 32 T cell receptor beta chains were sequenced from one sample in a study of shared clonotypes between healthy human individuals. Measured with immunoSEQ multiplex PCR; TCRdb has only the in-frame clones, and not every one. In the table there are 600,000 to 750,000 clones, 55% to 75% of which are singletons. Sequencing was done on a sample of memory CD4+ T cells sorted from blood. Sample subset: CD45RA-negative fraction. These receptors all stem from a woman in her twenties or thirties in good health.

The chain couples TRBV7-9 to TRBJ2-7; 9 positions agree with TRBD1. The CDR3 runs 15 residues. From germline, CDR1 is SEHNR and CDR2 FQNEAQ (reference sequence). The V and J ends lost 5 bases and 3 bases, in that order; junction bases with no gene match: 8. CDR3 sequence reads: CASSPNRGLNYEQYF. DNA of the CDR3: TGTGCCAGCAGCCCAAACAGGGGGCTGAACTACGAGCAGTACTTC.

This rearrangement joins TRBV6-1 to TRBJ1-1; D perhaps matches TRBD1 (5 bases). The V gene's germline CDR1 is MNHNS and CDR2 SASEGT. The V end lost 8 bases, the J end lost 5 bases, and 18 bases lay between the germline ends. The CDR3 is made up of 14 amino acids. This CDR3 is CASSRGGGETEAFF. CDR3 sequence (DNA): TGTGCCAGCTCTCGCGGGGGGGGAGAAACTGAAGCTTTCTTT.

Regarding this clone: The junction shows a germline mismatch at one end, possibly a read error. CDR3 amino acids: CASRGTSGNTGELFF. The CDR3 region has the DNA TGTGCCAGCAGGGGGACTAGCGGGAACACTGGGGAGCTGTTTTTT. The V and J genes are TRBV6-5 and TRBJ2-2; 13 bases align to TRBD2. Germline CDR1 reads MNHEY; CDR2 reads SVGAGI. The CDR3 sequence is 15 residues long.

Points on this clone: Other DNA sequences in the same sample also yield this CDR3. The chain has TRBV6-4 and TRBJ1-1, with a possible D match to TRBD1 (6 bases). CDR1 and CDR2 (germline): MRHNA, SNTAGT. V gave up 6 bases and J gave up 5 bases, with 13 bases separating them. The CDR3 has 13 amino acids. CDR3 sequence (DNA): TGTGCCAGCAGCGAACAGGGAGGGACTGAAGCTTTCTTT. Amino acids: CASSEQGGTEAFF.

V and J are TRBV5-1 and TRBJ1-4; D possibly corresponds to TRBD1 (5 bases). From germline, CDR1 is SGHRS and CDR2 YFSETQ. V was cut by 2 bases and J by 1 base, with 9 bases left in between. This CDR3 comprises 15 residues. The CDR3 DNA follows: TGCGCCAGCAGCTTCGGGGGTGGAACTAATGAAAAACTGTTTTTT. Protein: CASSFGGGTNEKLFF.

V is TRBV7-2 and J is TRBJ2-5; D tentatively fits TRBD1 or TRBD2 (5 bases each). This CDR3 comprises 14 residues. Trimming took 2 bases from V and 11 from J, leaving 18 bases between them. Germline V gives CDR1 SGHTA, CDR2 FQGNSA. In DNA form, the CDR3 reads TGTGCCAGCAGCTTACTAATTCCTTTGGGGGAGCAGTACTTC. Its translation is CASSLLIPLGEQYF.

This chain's CDR3 is CASSLPPPPGQPTSGNYEQYF. Here the CDR3 DNA reads TGTGCCAGCAGCCTACCGCCCCCCCCGGGACAGCCAACTAGCGGGAACTACGAGCAGTACTTC. This rearrangement joins TRBV21-1 to TRBJ2-7; the table's D call of TRBD2 was not tested on the DNA. TRBV21-1 is reported as a pseudogene. There are 21 residues in the CDR3.

V usage is TRBV19 and J usage is TRBJ1-5, with 10 bases fitting TRBD1. J gave up 5 bases and V 6 bases, and 7 bases lay outside the gene matches. The CDR3 spans 15 residues. The germline V gene encodes CDR1 LNHDA and CDR2 SQIVND (reference sequence). CDR3 region: CASSRQGAGDQPQHF. For the CDR3, the DNA is TGTGCCAGTAGCCGACAGGGGGCCGGGGATCAGCCCCAGCATTTT.

This chain connects TRBV5-4 to TRBJ2-1; 11 positions agree with TRBD2. The CDR3 loop spans 16 amino acids. Germline loops: CDR1 SGHNT, CDR2 YYREEE (reference sequence). The junction had 7 bases not matched to a gene; V was cut back by 8 bases and J by 0 bases. The CDR3 loop is CASGTSGRSSYNEQFF. CDR3 nucleotide sequence: TGTGCCAGTGGGACTAGCGGACGTAGCTCCTACAATGAGCAGTTCTTC.

This chain uses TRBV18 with TRBJ2-5; 8 positions match TRBD1. This CDR3 is built from 14 residues. The germline gives CDR1 KGHSH, CDR2 LQKENI. V gave up 6 bases and J gave up 2 bases; unmatched junction bases: 5. CDR3 DNA: TGTGCCAGCTCGCAAAACAGGGGGCAAGAGACCCAGTACTTC. Amino acid sequence: CASSQNRGQETQYF. The full variable domain, its missing parts supplied by reference TRBV18 and TRBJ2-5, is NAGVMQNPRHLVRRRGQEARLRCSPMKGHSHVYWYRQLPEEGLKFMVYLQKENIIDESGMPKERFSAEFPKEGPSILRIQQVVRGDSAAYFCASSQNRGQETQYFGPGTRLLVL.

The J gene is TRBJ2-7, the V gene TRBV4-1; 9 nucleotides align to TRBD1. Germline trimming cut 4 bases from V and 6 bases from J; bases unmatched to any gene: 13. The CDR3 consists of 16 residues. Germline V gene data show CDR1 as MGHRA and CDR2 as YSYEKL. The CDR3 nucleotides read TGCGCCAGCAGCCTCGTCGGACAGGGGACAGTGGGCGAGCAGTACTTC. The encoded protein is CASSLVGQGTVGEQYF.

V usage is TRBV11-2 and J usage is TRBJ2-5; D not resolved. V shed 5 bases and J shed 1 base, with 8 bases lying between them. In germline, CDR1 is SGHAT, CDR2 FQNNGV. The CDR3 loop spans 13 amino acids. CDR3 coding DNA: TGTGCCAGCAGCCCCCAGGTCCAAGAGACCCAGTACTTC. Translation: CASSPQVQETQYF.

The chain is built from TRBV28 and TRBJ2-3; 10 bases are a match to TRBD1. The CDR3 consists of 16 residues. J gave up 2 bases and V 0 bases, and 2 bases lay outside the gene matches. Germline V gene sequence: CDR1 MDHEN, CDR2 SYDVKM. Here the CDR3 DNA reads TGTGCCAGCAGTTTATGGACAGGGGGCCCCACAGATACGCAGTATTTT. Translated: CASSLWTGGPTDTQYF.

CDR3 in amino acids: CASSVAPSGRFYNEQFF. Written as DNA, the CDR3 is TGTGCCAGCAGCGTAGCGCCTAGCGGGAGATTCTACAATGAGCAGTTCTTC. The genes are TRBV9 and TRBJ2-1; 10 bases align to TRBD2. The CDR3 spans 17 residues. The junction had 6 bases not matched to a gene; V was cut back by 0 bases and J by 3 bases. Germline V gene lookup returns CDR1 SGDLS and CDR2 YYNGEE.

The CDR3 loop reads CASSLGLAGAGEQFF. CDR3 sequence (DNA): TGCGCCAGCAGCTTGGGACTAGCGGGGGCGGGTGAGCAGTTCTTC. The chain is built from TRBV5-1 and TRBJ2-1; 12 positions match TRBD2. The CDR3 length is 15 residues. Germline values: CDR1 SGHRS, CDR2 YFSETQ. The trim removed 0 bases at V and 9 bases at J, leaving 4 bases unmatched.

This clone has only a few counts. This sequence joins TRBV6-6 and TRBJ2-6; D not resolved. V lost 5 bases and J 4 bases, leaving 9 bases between the germline ends. Germline CDR1 reads MNHNY; CDR2 reads SVGAGI (reference sequence). The CDR3 consists of 14 residues. The CDR3 loop reads CASSPWGGANVLTF. In DNA form, the CDR3 reads TGTGCCAGCAGTCCGTGGGGAGGGGCCAACGTCCTGACTTTC.

This chain uses TRBV25-1 with TRBJ2-3; 10 bases align to TRBD2. The germline V gene has CDR1 MGHDK and CDR2 SYGVNS. CDR3 length equals 16 residues. Trimming at V came to 3 bases and at J to 2 bases, leaving 5 bases not matched to a gene. The CDR3 region has the DNA TGTGCCAGCAGTGATCGCGGACTAGCGGCCACAGATACGCAGTATTTT. Its protein is CASSDRGLAATDTQYF.

This chain links TRBV11-2 with TRBJ2-1; 10 bases align to TRBD2. Looked up from germline, CDR1 is SGHAT and CDR2 is FQNNGV. The V gene end was trimmed by 5 bases and the J gene end by 4 bases; junction bases not matched to a gene: 8. The CDR3 consists of 16 residues. This CDR3 reads CASSANSGRSYNEQFF. CDR3 DNA sequence: TGTGCCAGCAGCGCAAATAGCGGGAGGAGTTACAATGAGCAGTTCTTC.

V gene TRBV7-2 combines with J gene TRBJ2-1; 16 nucleotides agree with TRBD2. CDR1 is SGHTA, CDR2 FQGNSA, per germline. V lost 4 bases and J lost 4; bases outside the gene matches: 1. The CDR3 totals 16 residues. The CDR3 loop is CASSWGLAGGYNEQFF. The CDR3 DNA is TGTGCCAGCAGCTGGGGACTAGCGGGAGGGTACAATGAGCAGTTCTTC.

This clone appeared a few times. This chain joins TRBV10-3 and TRBJ1-5, with D tentatively TRBD1 (5 bases). The V end was cut by 5 bases, the J end by 1 base, with 12 bases between. The CDR3 has 15 residues. CDR1 and CDR2 (germline): ENHRY, SYGVKD. CDR3 nucleotides: TGTGCCATCAGTAGGGGCTCGGGGAGCAATCAGCCCCAGCATTTT. This encodes CAISRGSGSNQPQHF.

The chain uses TRBV28 and TRBJ1-1; perhaps TRBD1 as D (5 bases). The CDR3 covers 14 residues. V lost 3 bases to trimming and J lost 5 bases, with 13 bases between them. From germline, CDR1 is MDHEN and CDR2 SYDVKM. CDR3 protein: CASSFRTSGTEAFF. Here the CDR3 DNA reads TGTGCCAGCAGTTTTAGGACATCGGGAACTGAAGCTTTCTTT.

The genes are TRBV6-1 and TRBJ2-7; 9 bases fit TRBD2. Germline CDR1 and CDR2: MNHNS and SASEGT. The CDR3 totals 18 residues. V shed 7 bases and J 3 bases; nucleotides not matched to a gene: 19. DNA for the CDR3: TGTGCCAGCACTGATAGCTTCCGGGGACTAGCTGAGAGCTACGAGCAGTACTTC. Protein sequence: CASTDSFRGLAESYEQYF.

V is TRBV25-1 and J is TRBJ2-3, with 9 bases aligning to TRBD1. Germline V CDR1 and CDR2: MGHDK, SYGVNS. This CDR3 comprises 13 residues. V lost 5 bases and J lost 4; bases outside the gene matches: 1. The CDR3 sequence: CASSRTGADTQYF. The CDR3 coding sequence is TGTGCCAGCAGTCGGACAGGGGCAGATACGCAGTATTTT.

The chain carries TRBV28 and TRBJ1-1; 8 bases are a match to TRBD1. Per the germline V gene, CDR1 is MDHEN and CDR2 is SYDVKM. With V trimmed by 4 bases and J by 5 bases, 9 bases remained unmatched. The CDR3 has 15 amino acids. The CDR3 protein is CASSSADRVFTEAFF. The CDR3 DNA reads TGTGCCAGCAGTTCGGCGGACAGGGTCTTTACTGAAGCTTTCTTT.

The chain uses TRBV23-1 and TRBJ2-7, with TRBD2 identical over 13 bases. TRBV23-1 falls under the ORF class, with uncertain function. V was pared by 7 bases and J by 0 bases, with 15 bases of the junction left unmatched. There are 19 residues in the CDR3. The CDR3 DNA follows: TGCGCCAGCACGACGGGACGGACTAGCGGGAGCATTCCCTCCTACGAGCAGTACTTC. The encoded protein is CASTTGRTSGSIPSYEQYF.

Turning to this clone: Additional DNA sequences in this sample encode the identical CDR3. This rearrangement joins TRBV18 to TRBJ1-1; maybe TRBD1 (5 bases). V was clipped by 3 bases and J by 7 bases, with 9 bases between them. The germline gives CDR1 KGHSH, CDR2 LQKENI. This CDR3 has 12 amino acids. This chain's CDR3 is CASSPLQGEAFF. As DNA, the CDR3 is TGTGCCAGCTCACCTCTCCAGGGTGAAGCTTTCTTT.

The chain links TRBV2 to TRBJ2-5; D perhaps matches TRBD2 (5 bases). Per germline, CDR1 SNHLY and CDR2 FYNNEI. The ends were cut back, 3 bases at V and 1 base at J, with 12 bases in the middle. The CDR3 covers 15 residues. The CDR3, as DNA: TGTGCCAGCAGTGAGAGGCTAGCCGGCCAAGAGACCCAGTACTTC. As protein: CASSERLAGQETQYF.

The genes are TRBV28 and TRBJ1-1, with D perhaps matching TRBD1 (5 bases). V was pared by 7 bases and J by 1 base, with 13 bases between. This CDR3 contains 14 residues. Germline CDR1 and CDR2: MDHEN and SYDVKM. The CDR3 here is CASIDGHPNTEAFF. The DNA for the CDR3 is TGTGCCAGCATTGATGGACACCCGAACACTGAAGCTTTCTTT.

The chain has TRBV28 and TRBJ2-5; 7 positions agree with TRBD2. V shed 6 bases, J shed 4 bases, and the junction held 11 bases outside the gene matches. Germline lookup yields CDR1 MDHEN and CDR2 SYDVKM. The CDR3 contains 15 residues. The CDR3: CASSRSGIDRETQYF. Here the CDR3 DNA reads TGTGCCAGCAGCCGGAGCGGGATCGACAGAGAGACCCAGTACTTC.

This clone was observed a few times. The chain recombines TRBV5-4 with TRBJ1-2, with 9 bases fitting TRBD1. The germline V gene encodes CDR1 SGHNT and CDR2 YYREEE (reference sequence). Losses at the gene ends were 7 bases for V and 7 bases for J; bases not matched to a gene: 8. There are 13 residues in the CDR3. The CDR3 region is CASCRDRVGGYTF. In DNA, the CDR3 is TGTGCCAGCTGCCGGGACAGGGTCGGTGGCTACACCTTC.

This chain links TRBV28 with TRBJ2-7, with 9 bases aligning to TRBD2. In germline, CDR1 is MDHEN, CDR2 SYDVKM. Germline trimming cut 3 bases from V and 3 bases from J; bases unmatched to any gene: 9. This CDR3 has 16 residues. The CDR3: CASSFHRLAARYEQYF. In nucleotides, the CDR3 is TGTGCCAGCAGTTTCCACAGACTAGCGGCACGCTACGAGCAGTACTTC.

The chain carries TRBV10-2 and TRBJ2-2; D is perhaps TRBD1 (5 bases). This CDR3 is 15 amino acids long. Per the germline V gene, CDR1 is WSHSY and CDR2 is SAAADI. The V gene lost 6 bases and the J gene lost 1 base, with 12 bases spanning the gap. DNA for the CDR3: TGCGCCAGCAGCCCCACCGACAGGAACACCGGGGAGCTGTTTTTT. It encodes CASSPTDRNTGELFF.